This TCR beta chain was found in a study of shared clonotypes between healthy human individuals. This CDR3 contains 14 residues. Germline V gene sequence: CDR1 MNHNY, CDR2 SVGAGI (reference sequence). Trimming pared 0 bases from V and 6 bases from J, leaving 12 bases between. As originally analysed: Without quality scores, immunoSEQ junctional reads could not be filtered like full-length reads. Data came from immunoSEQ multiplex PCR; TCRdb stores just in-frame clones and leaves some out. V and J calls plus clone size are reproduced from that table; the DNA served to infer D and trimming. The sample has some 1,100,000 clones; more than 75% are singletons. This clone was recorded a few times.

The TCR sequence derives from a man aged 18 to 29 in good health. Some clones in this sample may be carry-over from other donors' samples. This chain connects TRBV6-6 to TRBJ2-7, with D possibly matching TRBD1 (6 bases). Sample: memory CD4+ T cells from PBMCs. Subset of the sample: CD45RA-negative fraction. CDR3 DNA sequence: TGTGCCAGCAGTTACTCCGGCCGAGGGGGCGAGCAGTACTTC. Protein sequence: CASSYSGRGGEQYF.